The 11 T cell receptor beta chains reported below all come from one sample, sequenced in a study of blood T cells in healthy people across ages. PCR was performed a second time for roughly 7 to 12 cycles using a sample-barcoded 5' primer and a J-beta primer mix. TCRdb re-analysed the 5' RACE reads in MiXCR, keeping a single row per CDR3 protein. The data contain hundreds of thousands of distinct CDR3 sequences, roughly 44% of them singletons. Specimen: blood. The receptors shown here come from a man aged 60-69 years in good health.

This clonotype was counted at least ten times. V gene TRBV9 combines with J gene TRBJ1-1, with D unresolved. This CDR3 is 13 amino acids long. The germline CDR1 and CDR2 sequences are SGDLS and YYNGEE. V was trimmed by 0 bases and J by 2 bases, leaving 5 bases between them. The CDR3 loop is CASSVDLNTEAFF. DNA for the CDR3: TGTGCCAGCAGCGTAGACCTAAACACTGAAGCTTTCTTT. The full variable domain, in which reference TRBV9 and TRBJ1-1 provide the parts outside the CDR3, is DSGVTQTPKHLITATGQRVTLRCSPRSGDLSVYWYQQSLDQGLQFLIQYYNGEERAKGNILERFSAQQFPDLHSELNLSSLELGDSALYFCASSVDLNTEAFFGQGTRLTVV.

The rearrangement uses TRBV4-3 and TRBJ1-2; D is possibly TRBD1 (6 bases). The V end lost 0 bases, the J end lost 1 base, and 12 bases lay between the germline ends. The CDR3 runs to 16 residues. The V gene's germline CDR1 is LGHNA and CDR2 YSLEER. In DNA, the CDR3 is TGCGCCAGCAGCCAAGATTTTAGACAGGTTAACTATGGCTACACCTTC. It codes for CASSQDFRQVNYGYTF.

This clonotype was seen only a few times. This rearrangement joins TRBV7-9 to TRBJ1-4; possibly TRBD1 for D (5 bases). The CDR3 length is 16 residues. Trimming stripped 4 bases from V and 8 bases from J, with 20 bases between. CDR1 is SEHNR and CDR2 is FQNEAQ in the germline V gene (reference sequence). The CDR3 reads CASSSGRSTGAEKLFF. For the CDR3, the DNA is TGTGCCAGCAGCTCCGGTCGCTCCACAGGTGCCGAAAAACTGTTTTTT.

This chain connects TRBV6-5 to TRBJ1-6, with D perhaps TRBD1 (6 bases). From germline, CDR1 is MNHEY and CDR2 SVGAGI. Between the trimmed V and J ends, which lost 3 bases and 7 bases, there was a span of 10 bases. CDR3 size: 14 residues. The CDR3 loop is CASSYQDRNSPLHF. For the CDR3, the DNA is TGTGCCAGCAGTTATCAGGACAGAAATTCACCCCTCCACTTT.

This clonotype was counted a few times. V usage is TRBV12-3 or TRBV12-4 and J usage is TRBJ2-5; 10 bases line up with TRBD1. V was clipped by 5 bases and J by 5 bases; unmatched bases: 5. This CDR3 comprises 14 residues. The CDR3 DNA follows: TGTGCCAGCAGTCAGACAGGGGGCCGGGAGACCCAGTACTTC. Translated: CASSQTGGRETQYF.

The rearrangement uses TRBV3-1 and TRBJ1-5; D remains unclear. This CDR3 is built from 13 residues. Germline CDR1 reads LGHDT; CDR2 reads YNNKEL (reference sequence). V was clipped by 0 bases and J by 7 bases, with 7 bases between them. This CDR3 reads CASSQDGWQPQHF. CDR3 nucleotide sequence: TGTGCCAGCAGCCAAGATGGGTGGCAGCCCCAGCATTTT.

This clonotype was observed many times. V usage is TRBV20-1 and J usage is TRBJ2-7; D is perhaps TRBD1 or TRBD2 (6 bases each). The CDR3 extends over 16 amino acids. The germline gives CDR1 DFQATT, CDR2 SNEGSKA (reference sequence). The ends were cut back, 2 bases at V and 0 bases at J, with 17 bases in the middle. In DNA form, the CDR3 reads TGCAGTGCTAGAACCATCGGGGGCGGAAGCTCCTACGAGCAGTACTTC. Translated: CSARTIGGGSSYEQYF.

The CDR3 region has the DNA TGTGCCAGCAGCTCCGGGCAGTTCTCCTATAATTCACCCCTCCACTTT. It yields the protein CASSSGQFSYNSPLHF. The rearrangement joins TRBV11-2 to TRBJ1-6; D gene uncertain. V dropped 4 bases and J dropped 0 bases, with 10 bases sitting between them. Germline CDR1 is SGHAT and CDR2 is FQNNGV. This CDR3 has 16 amino acids.

The CDR3 DNA sequence: TGCAGTGCTAGGCCCTCAGGGGCGTTCTACGAGCAGTACTTC. This gives the protein CSARPSGAFYEQYF. The chain is built from TRBV20-1 and TRBJ2-7, with a weak D call TRBD1 (6 bases). The CDR3 is 14 amino acids. Germline V gene lookup returns CDR1 DFQATT and CDR2 SNEGSKA (reference sequence). Trimming cost V 3 bases and J 3 bases, with 15 bases left between them.

This clonotype was seen at least ten times. The rearrangement joins TRBV7-9 to TRBJ2-7; D uncertain. The CDR3 is 12 amino acids. Trimming left V 4 bases short and J 5 bases short, with 9 bases between. CDR1 is SEHNR and CDR2 is FQNEAQ in the germline V gene (reference sequence). In DNA form, the CDR3 reads TGTGCCAGCAGCTCTCTATCGGACGAGCAGTACTTC. Its protein is CASSSLSDEQYF.

The J gene is TRBJ2-7, the V gene TRBV10-3; TRBD1 agrees at 8 bases. Trimming took 11 bases from V and 1 from J; bases not matched to a gene: 10. The CDR3 covers 14 residues. Germline V gene lookup returns CDR1 ENHRY and CDR2 SYGVKD. CDR3 bases: TGTGCCTCCAGGGGGACAGGACAGTCCTACGAGCAGTACTTC. This gives the protein CASRGTGQSYEQYF.